What follows describes a single T cell receptor (beta chain). Its target is unknown. Primers: 60 Vbeta forward and 13 Jbeta reverse. Measured with immunoSEQ multiplex PCR; TCRdb has only the in-frame clones, and not every one. The sample holds approximately 190,000 clones, 87% seen once. Germline V gene data show CDR1 as SGHNT and CDR2 as YYREEE (reference sequence). J gave up 2 bases and V 10 bases, and 11 bases lay outside the gene matches. The length of the CDR3 is 14 residues. The data are from a study of cytomegalovirus exposure and HLA in healthy donors. Findings and caveats of the study: A previous analysis found most TCR beta V segments productive roughly 87% or roughly 30% of the time.

The sequencing sample was made of PBMCs. The receptor was derived from a man under 40 in good health and CMV-seronegative. The V call is TRBV5-4, the J call TRBJ2-7; 8 bases fit TRBD2. CDR3 coding DNA: TGTGCCTTCTCTGACCGGGGACTAGCCTACGAGCAGTACTTC. This codes for CAFSDRGLAYEQYF. The entire variable domain, with the rest obtained from reference TRBV5-4 and TRBJ2-7, is as follows: ETGVTQSPTHLIKTRGQQVTLRCSSQSGHNTVSWYQQALGQGPQFIFQYYREEENGRGNFPPRFSGLQFPNYSSELNVNALELDDSALYLCAFSDRGLAYEQYFGPGTRLTVT.